The sequence of this TCR beta chain was determined in a study of naive CD8 T cells in extremely preterm neonates. Sequencing used immunoSEQ multiplex PCR; TCRdb keeps in-frame clones, though not all of them. The sample shows 7,400 or so clones, almost 98% of them seen only once. General study findings and limits: iChao1 richness was lowest in preterm neonates, significantly versus all ages. Shared CDR3 nucleotide sequences: preterm less than 3%, term about 0.37%, children roughly 0.03%, adults 0.01%.

Elective cesarean births at 37-41 weeks, without labor or membrane rupture, supplied the cord blood. The sample holds sorted live naive CD8+ CD45RA+CCR7+ T cells. In regard to this clone: What it binds is unknown.

Sequencing was performed on naive CD8+ T cells from cord blood. The sequence came from a newborn in good health.

The CDR3 DNA reads TGTGCCAGCAGTAGCGGGGGGAGCTCCTACAATGAGCAGTTCTTC. Translating it yields CASSSGGSSYNEQFF. The chain recombines TRBV6-5 with TRBJ2-1, with TRBD2 identical over 9 bases. Germline values: CDR1 MNHEY, CDR2 SVGAGI. Germline trimming cut 5 bases from V and 0 bases from J; bases unmatched to any gene: 2. The CDR3 has 15 amino acids.